The next 7 T cell receptor beta chains were all read from a single sample in a study of T cells in Graves' hyperthyroidism and ophthalmopathy. The source material, RNA transcripts, was used to amplify TCR beta CDR3 regions. RT-PCR in the first round (using the HTBI primer set) targeted the TCR CDR3. One entry per CDR3 protein results from TCRdb running MiXCR on the multiplex PCR reads. In the table there are hundreds of thousands of distinct CDR3 sequences, approximately 42% of which are singletons. Material for sequencing was peripheral blood or thyroid tissue (not recorded which). These TCRs come from an adult man with Graves' disease, either hyperthyroidism or ophthalmopathy (not recorded which).

This clonotype was recorded a few times. The chain recombines TRBV7-9 with TRBJ1-4, with D unclear. Germline assignment: CDR1 SEHNR and CDR2 FQNEAQ (reference sequence). The CDR3 spans 16 residues. With 0 bases removed from V and 5 bases from J, the gap between germline ends came to 13 bases. The CDR3 DNA reads TGTGCCAGCAGCTTAGCGCAGCAGTTTAAAAATGAAAAACTGTTTTTT. It codes for CASSLAQQFKNEKLFF. Filled out from reference TRBV7-9 and TRBJ1-4, the complete variable domain reads DTGVSQNPRHKITKRGQNVTFRCDPISEHNRLYWYRQTLGQGPEFLTYFQNEAQLEKSRLLSDRFSAERPKGSFSTLEIQRTEQGDSAMYLCASSLAQQFKNEKLFFGSGTQLSVL.

This rearrangement joins TRBV7-2 to TRBJ1-5, with 11 bases identical to TRBD1. Losses at the gene ends were 8 bases for V and 3 bases for J; bases not matched to a gene: 9. Germline CDR1 SGHTA, CDR2 FQGNSA. The CDR3 spans 16 residues. CDR3 sequence reads: CASRPDRGLPNQPQHF. The CDR3, as DNA: TGTGCCAGCCGACCGGACAGGGGGCTCCCCAATCAGCCCCAGCATTTT.

This chain joins TRBV5-1 and TRBJ2-2; D may be TRBD1 (6 bases). The CDR3 loop spans 15 amino acids. CDR1 and CDR2 from the germline V gene are SGHRS and YFSETQ. V was clipped by 0 bases and J by 6 bases, with 12 bases between them. The CDR3 protein is CASSLVQGLAGELFF. CDR3 bases: TGCGCCAGCAGCTTGGTCCAGGGGCTCGCCGGGGAGCTGTTTTTT.

Only a few counts were recorded for this clonotype. The gene calls are TRBV20-1 and TRBJ1-1; a weak D match, TRBD1 (5 bases). CDR1 is DFQATT and CDR2 is SNEGSKA in the germline V gene (reference sequence). V gave up 0 bases and J gave up 7 bases, with 15 bases separating them. This CDR3 is 14 amino acids long. The CDR3 sequence: CSARDWGGEGEAFF. CDR3 nucleotide sequence: TGCAGTGCTAGAGATTGGGGGGGAGAGGGTGAAGCTTTCTTT.

This clonotype was found many times. For the CDR3, the DNA is TGTGCCAGCAGCTTACAGGGGGCAACTGAAGCTTTCTTT. This gives the protein CASSLQGATEAFF. V gene TRBV19 combines with J gene TRBJ1-1, with 9 bases lining up with TRBD1. The V gene end was trimmed by 9 bases and the J gene end by 5 bases; junction bases not matched to a gene: 7. Germline V gene lookup returns CDR1 LNHDA and CDR2 SQIVND (reference sequence). This CDR3 contains 13 residues.

The chain recombines TRBV2 with TRBJ2-2, with 12 bases lining up with TRBD1. V lost 8 bases and J lost 4; bases outside the gene matches: 8. This CDR3 has 16 amino acids. From germline, CDR1 is SNHLY and CDR2 FYNNEI. CDR3 amino acids: CASSFGTGGGTGELFF. For the CDR3, the DNA is TGTGCCAGCTCCTTCGGGACAGGGGGCGGCACCGGGGAGCTGTTTTTT.

This clonotype was found once. V gene TRBV2 combines with J gene TRBJ2-5; weak D call: TRBD1 (6 bases). With 6 bases removed from V and 7 bases from J, the gap between germline ends came to 9 bases. Per germline, CDR1 SNHLY and CDR2 FYNNEI. The length of the CDR3 is 11 residues. CDR3 DNA: TGTGCCAGCAGCACAGGGATGACCCAGTACTTC. Translated, it gives CASSTGMTQYF. Looking up the rest from reference TRBV2 and TRBJ2-5 gives the full variable domain: EPEVTQTPSHQVTQMGQEVILRCVPISNHLYFYWYRQILGQKVEFLVSFYNNEISEKSEIFDDQFSVERPDGSNFTLKIRSTKLEDSAMYFCASSTGMTQYFGPGTRLLVL.